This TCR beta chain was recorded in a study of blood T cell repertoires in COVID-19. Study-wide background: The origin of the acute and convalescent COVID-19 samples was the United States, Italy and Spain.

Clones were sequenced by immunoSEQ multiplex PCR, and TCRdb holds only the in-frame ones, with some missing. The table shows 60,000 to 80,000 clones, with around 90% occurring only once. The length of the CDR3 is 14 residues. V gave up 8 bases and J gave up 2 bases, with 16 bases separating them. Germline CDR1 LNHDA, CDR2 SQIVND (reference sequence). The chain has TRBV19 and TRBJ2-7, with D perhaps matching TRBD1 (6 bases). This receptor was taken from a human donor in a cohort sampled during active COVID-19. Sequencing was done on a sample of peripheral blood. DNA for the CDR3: TGTGCCAGTTCCCGACAGGACGGCCCCTACGAGCAGTACTTC. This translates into CASSRQDGPYEQYF.